This T cell receptor (beta chain) is drawn from a study of cytomegalovirus exposure and HLA in healthy donors. 13 Jbeta primers and 60 Vbeta primers were used for the PCR. Some clones are missing from TCRdb's copy, which holds only in-frame ones; the method was immunoSEQ multiplex PCR. The sample includes 110,000 to 150,000 clones, over 75% seen only once; the top ten take about 1.7%. The CDR3 has 16 residues. Looked up from germline, CDR1 is MDHEN and CDR2 is SYDVKM. Losses at the gene ends were 2 bases for V and 2 bases for J; bases not matched to a gene: 7. This TCR came from a woman aged 25 to 39 in good health and CMV-seronegative. The material sequenced was PBMCs. The gene calls are TRBV28 and TRBJ2-5, with TRBD1 matching 8 bases. This CDR3 reads CASSLTGTGRQETQYF. In DNA, the CDR3 is TGTGCCAGCAGTTTAACTGGGACAGGCAGACAAGAGACCCAGTACTTC.